Each of the 27 T cell receptor beta chains below was sequenced from the same sample in a study of immune heterogeneity within non-small cell lung tumors. TCR beta CDR3 amplification used multiplex PCR with 32 V and 13 J primers. One entry per CDR3 protein results from TCRdb running MiXCR on the multiplex PCR reads. This sample carries some 31,000 distinct CDR3 sequences, around 26% of them seen once, and the ten largest clones take approximately 3.9%. Bulk tumor genomic DNA was the template, and each sample received around 560 ng. Every primary tumor yielded several biopsies, spaced far apart, that were taken during surgery. Newly diagnosed with untreated non-small cell lung cancer, the patients underwent curative surgery. Material: lung tumor tissue. The receptors stem from a man aged 40-49 years with non-small cell lung cancer.

The sample holds one count of this clonotype. A much larger clone lies a single base off, so this may be a read error. V gene TRBV6-1 combines with J gene TRBJ2-7, with a possible D match to TRBD1 (5 bases). The V end was cut by 8 bases, the J end by 3 bases, with 11 bases between. From germline, CDR1 is MNHNS and CDR2 SASEGT. The length of the CDR3 is 12 residues. The CDR3: CASGPRVYEQYF. CDR3 coding DNA: TGTGCCAGCGGCCCCAGGGTCTACGAGCAGTACTTC.

This clonotype was seen many times. The chain is built from TRBV19 and TRBJ2-6; D unresolved. The germline CDR1 and CDR2 sequences are LNHDA and SQIVND (reference sequence). The V end was cut by 3 bases, the J end by 0 bases, with 6 bases between. CDR3 size: 15 residues. CDR3 amino acids: CASSMSSSGANVLTF. The CDR3 coding sequence is TGTGCCAGTAGTATGAGTAGCTCTGGGGCCAACGTCCTGACTTTC.

The J gene is TRBJ2-1, the V gene TRBV9; 8 positions agree with TRBD2. The DNA end lines up better with TRBJ2-7; the J call may be wrong. The CDR3 consists of 14 residues. Germline V CDR1 and CDR2: SGDLS, YYNGEE. CDR3 nucleotides: TGTGCCAGCAGCGATAGCGGGACACTCAATGAGCAGTACTTC. Its protein product is CASSDSGTLNEQYF.

In this sample, this clonotype turned up once. A read error may be the cause here, since a much bigger clone is one base away. V and J are TRBV29-1 and TRBJ2-7, with a possible D match to TRBD1 (6 bases). V lost 6 bases and J lost 1, with 13 bases in between. CDR1 is SQVTM and CDR2 is ANQGSEA in the germline V gene. This CDR3 comprises 13 residues. DNA for the CDR3: TGCAGCGTCACCAGGGGTTCGTCCTACGAGCAGTACTTC. Amino acid sequence: CSVTRGSSYEQYF.

Judged by abundance, this clonotype is medium-sized (0.01 to 0.1%). This chain uses TRBV19 with TRBJ1-2, with a possible D match to TRBD1 (5 bases). The CDR3 extends over 12 amino acids. The germline gives CDR1 LNHDA, CDR2 SQIVND (reference sequence). The V end lost 6 bases, the J end lost 8 bases, and 13 bases lay between the germline ends. CDR3 sequence (DNA): TGTGCCAGTAGAAAAGGGGATAGAGGCTACACCTTC. Its translation is CASRKGDRGYTF.

This clonotype was counted between two and nine times. This chain joins TRBV2 and TRBJ2-3; TRBD2 might be the D (6 bases). Germline V gene sequence: CDR1 SNHLY, CDR2 FYNNEI. The CDR3 is 14 amino acids. V lost 7 bases, J lost 1 base, and 12 bases lay in between. CDR3: CASTRLGRTDTQYF. The CDR3 region has the DNA TGTGCCAGCACCCGACTAGGACGCACAGATACGCAGTATTTT.

Notes on this clonotype: A single base separates this from a much larger clone, so it may be a read error. The chain employs TRBV12-3 or TRBV12-4 and TRBJ1-6, with unresolved D. Trimming cost V 7 bases and J 9 bases, with 10 bases left between them. This CDR3 has 12 amino acids. CDR3 protein: CASKIGGSPLHF. The CDR3 DNA reads as TGTGCCAGCAAGATCGGTGGTTCACCCCTCCACTTT.

This clonotype was counted a few times. The gene calls are TRBV19 and TRBJ2-5; TRBD2 matches at 9 bases. J lost 5 bases, V lost 7 bases, and 8 bases had no gene match. The CDR3 is made up of 14 amino acids. Germline V CDR1 and CDR2: LNHDA, SQIVND (reference sequence). The CDR3 loop reads CASNSAGGSETQYF. DNA for the CDR3: TGTGCCAGTAATTCGGCGGGAGGGTCGGAGACCCAGTACTTC.

The V gene is TRBV12-5, the J gene TRBJ2-4; D call uncertain. Trimming took 1 base from V and 0 from J, leaving 1 base between them. This CDR3 comprises 13 residues. CDR1 and CDR2 from the germline V gene are LGHNT and FRNRAP. DNA of the CDR3: TGTGCTAGTGGTTTGGGAGCCAAAAACATTCAGTACTTC. As protein: CASGLGAKNIQYF.

A note on this clonotype: A much larger clonotype is one base distant, so this may be a read error. J is TRBJ2-1 and V is TRBV6-1; 9 nucleotides align to TRBD2. The CDR3 sequence is 15 residues long. The V and J ends lost 6 bases and 10 bases, in that order; junction bases with no gene match: 13. Germline V lookup: CDR1 MNHNS, CDR2 SASEGT. For the CDR3, the DNA is TGTGCCAGCAGCCCCGTGATAGCGGGAGTCCGGGAGCAGTTCTTC. Protein product: CASSPVIAGVREQFF.

In this sample, this clonotype is medium-sized. The chain employs TRBV11-1 and TRBJ2-1; D gene uncertain. Looked up from germline, CDR1 is SGHAT and CDR2 is FQDESV (reference sequence). V was clipped by 6 bases and J by 6 bases, with 12 bases between them. The CDR3 totals 13 residues. The DNA of the CDR3 is TGTGCCAGCAGTTCGGCTGGACCCAATGAGCAGTTCTTC. Encoded protein: CASSSAGPNEQFF. The full variable domain, in which reference TRBV11-1 and TRBJ2-1 provide the parts outside the CDR3, is EAEVAQSPRYKITEKSQAVAFWCDPISGHATLYWYRQILGQGPELLVQFQDESVVDDSQLPKDRFSAERLKGVDSTLKIQPAELGDSAMYLCASSSAGPNEQFFGPGTRLTVL.

Ten or more counts support this clonotype. The chain is built from TRBV6-6 and TRBJ2-1, with D possibly matching TRBD2 (6 bases). Per the germline V gene, CDR1 is MNHNY and CDR2 is SVGAGI (reference sequence). With 0 bases removed from V and 4 bases from J, the gap between germline ends came to 16 bases. The CDR3 is made up of 17 amino acids. DNA for the CDR3: TGTGCCAGCAGTTACTCCCTGCCCCAGGGACTTTACAATGAGCAGTTCTTC. Its translation: CASSYSLPQGLYNEQFF.

By its share, this clonotype is medium-sized (0.01 to 0.1%). The CDR3 region is CASSRGVGLSGANVLTF. CDR3 coding DNA: TGTGCCAGCAGCAGGGGGGTCGGGCTCTCTGGGGCCAACGTCCTGACTTTC. This sequence joins TRBV5-6 and TRBJ2-6; either TRBD1 or TRBD2 may fit D (6 bases each). The ends were cut back, 4 bases at V and 0 bases at J, with 14 bases in the middle. CDR3 length: 17 residues. The V gene's germline CDR1 is SGHDT and CDR2 YYEEEE. The variable domain in full, with the rest retrieved from reference TRBV5-6 and TRBJ2-6, is DAGVTQSPTHLIKTRGQQVTLRCSPKSGHDTVSWYQQALGQGPQFIFQYYEEEERQRGNFPDRFSGHQFPNYSSELNVNALLLGDSALYLCASSRGVGLSGANVLTFGAGSRLTVL.

This clonotype was seen a few times. The rearrangement links TRBV19 to TRBJ2-7; TRBD1 aligns across 9 bases. V lost 2 bases to trimming and J lost 3 bases; unmatched junction nucleotides: 2. Germline-derived CDR1 and CDR2 are LNHDA and SQIVND (reference sequence). There are 14 residues in the CDR3. CDR3 amino acids: CASSITGGFYEQYF. DNA for the CDR3: TGTGCCAGTAGTATAACAGGGGGCTTCTACGAGCAGTACTTC.

V and J are TRBV24-1 and TRBJ2-3; D not resolved. The CDR3 runs to 15 residues. The germline CDR1 and CDR2 sequences are KGHDR and SFDVKD. The ends were cut back, 6 bases at V and 3 bases at J, with 15 bases in the middle. This CDR3 is CATSPASLGTDTQYF. The CDR3 DNA reads TGTGCCACCAGTCCAGCGAGCTTGGGGACAGATACGCAGTATTTT.

As for this clonotype: One junction end does not reproduce the germline sequence, and a read error may be involved. The chain uses TRBV6-1 and TRBJ2-5, with D perhaps given as TRBD1 or TRBD2 (5 bases each). The germline V gene has CDR1 MNHNS and CDR2 SASEGT. CDR3 size: 15 residues. CDR3 residues: CATSTGAGGRETQYF. For the CDR3, the DNA is TGTGCCACCAGTACCGGAGCTGGGGGTCGGGAGACCCAGTACTTC.

This clonotype was counted at least ten times. The V call is TRBV11-3, the J call TRBJ2-7; D is possibly TRBD2 (5 bases). Germline values: CDR1 SGHNT, CDR2 YENEEA. Trimming cost V 5 bases and J 1 base, with 18 bases left between them. The CDR3 totals 16 residues. CDR3 sequence: CASSPTPGGSSYEQYF. The DNA of the CDR3 is TGTGCCAGCAGCCCGACCCCCGGAGGTTCGTCCTACGAGCAGTACTTC.

For this clonotype: This may be a read error, as it is one base from a much larger clone. The chain joins TRBV6-5 to TRBJ2-7; the D is unclear. CDR1 and CDR2 (germline): MNHEY, SVGAGI. The length of the CDR3 is 13 residues. V lost 4 bases and J 7 bases, leaving 14 bases between the germline ends. The CDR3 loop is CASSLIVKSEQYF. For the CDR3, the DNA is TGTGCCAGCAGTTTAATTGTAAAGAGTGAGCAGTACTTC.

Concerning this clonotype: A read error may account for a junction end that differs from germline. The CDR3 nucleotides are TGTGCCAGCAGATGGACTAGCGGGAGGTTCAATGAGCAGTCCTTC. Residues: CASRWTSGRFNEQSF. The chain joins TRBV12-3 or TRBV12-4 to TRBJ2-1, with TRBD2 matching 14 bases. This CDR3 is 15 amino acids long.

There are a few counts of this clonotype. V gene TRBV5-1 combines with J gene TRBJ2-1; 9 positions agree with TRBD1. In germline, CDR1 is SGHRS, CDR2 YFSETQ. The V segment lost 0 bases and the J segment 7 bases; nucleotides outside the gene matches: 5. The CDR3 runs to 15 residues. CDR3 residues: CASSLEGTGRNEQFF. The CDR3 DNA follows: TGCGCCAGCAGCTTGGAAGGGACAGGGAGGAATGAGCAGTTCTTC.

A single count supports this clonotype. This may be a read error: a much more frequent sequence differs by one nucleotide. The chain recombines TRBV5-6 with TRBJ2-7; tentatively, D is TRBD1 or TRBD2 (5 bases each). Germline CDR1 and CDR2: SGHDT and YYEEEE. The CDR3 totals 14 residues. The chain's CDR3 is CTSSRRDHNYEQYF. DNA of the CDR3: TGTACCAGCAGTCGCCGGGACCACAACTACGAGCAGTACTTC. The full variable domain, rest sourced from reference TRBV5-6 and TRBJ2-7, is DAGVTQSPTHLIKTRGQQVTLRCSPKSGHDTVSWYQQALGQGPQFIFQYYEEEERQRGNFPDRFSGHQFPNYSSELNVNALLLGDSALYLCTSSRRDHNYEQYFGPGTRLTVT.

V gene TRBV2 combines with J gene TRBJ2-7; D is possibly TRBD1 (8 bases). This CDR3 has 15 residues. Per germline, CDR1 SNHLY and CDR2 FYNNEI. The CDR3 sequence: CAGSEPQGGSYEQYF. CDR3 coding DNA: TGTGCAGGCAGTGAACCACAGGGGGGGTCCTACGAGCAGTACTTC.

This clonotype was counted a few times. The V and J genes are TRBV27 and TRBJ2-2; the D is unclear. The CDR3 contains 17 residues. The V and J ends lost 4 bases and 5 bases respectively, with 20 bases between them. The germline V gene has CDR1 MNHEY and CDR2 SMNVEV (reference sequence). The CDR3 here is CASSSRSWRAITGELFF. DNA for the CDR3: TGTGCCAGCAGTTCCCGTAGCTGGAGAGCAATAACCGGGGAGCTGTTTTTT.

On this clonotype itself: A much larger clone is a single base away; this may be a read error. This rearrangement joins TRBV7-8 to TRBJ1-2; D not certain. This CDR3 is 13 amino acids long. Germline CDR1 is SGHVS and CDR2 is FQNEAQ. The CDR3 is CASSPGLAYGCTF. The CDR3 DNA is TGTGCCAGCAGCCCGGGCTTAGCCTATGGCTGCACCTTC.

As to this clonotype: Since a much larger clone is just one base distant, this may be a read error. The V gene is TRBV4-1, the J gene TRBJ2-7, with 10 bases lining up with TRBD2. Trimming took 0 bases from V and 3 from J; bases not matched to a gene: 2. There are 15 residues in the CDR3. Germline CDR1 reads MGHRA; CDR2 reads YSYEKL. The CDR3 protein is CASSQDGTSVYEQYF. Written as DNA, the CDR3 is TGCGCCAGCAGCCAAGATGGGACTAGCGTCTACGAGCAGTACTTC.

This chain uses TRBV19 with TRBJ2-3; D is unresolved. Trimming removed 4 bases from V and 6 bases from J, with 14 bases in between. Per the germline V gene, CDR1 is LNHDA and CDR2 is SQIVND (reference sequence). CDR3 length: 14 residues. This CDR3 reads CASSTSPGWDTQYF. CDR3 bases: TGTGCCAGTAGTACCTCCCCTGGGTGGGATACGCAGTATTTT.

This sequence joins TRBV4-2 and TRBJ1-2; 7 positions agree with TRBD1. V shed 1 base and J 8 bases; nucleotides not matched to a gene: 7. This CDR3 contains 14 residues. Per the germline V gene, CDR1 is LGHNA and CDR2 is YNFKEQ. The CDR3 spells CASSQGPGTAGYTF. As DNA, the CDR3 is TGTGCCAGCAGCCAAGGGCCGGGGACAGCCGGCTACACCTTC.